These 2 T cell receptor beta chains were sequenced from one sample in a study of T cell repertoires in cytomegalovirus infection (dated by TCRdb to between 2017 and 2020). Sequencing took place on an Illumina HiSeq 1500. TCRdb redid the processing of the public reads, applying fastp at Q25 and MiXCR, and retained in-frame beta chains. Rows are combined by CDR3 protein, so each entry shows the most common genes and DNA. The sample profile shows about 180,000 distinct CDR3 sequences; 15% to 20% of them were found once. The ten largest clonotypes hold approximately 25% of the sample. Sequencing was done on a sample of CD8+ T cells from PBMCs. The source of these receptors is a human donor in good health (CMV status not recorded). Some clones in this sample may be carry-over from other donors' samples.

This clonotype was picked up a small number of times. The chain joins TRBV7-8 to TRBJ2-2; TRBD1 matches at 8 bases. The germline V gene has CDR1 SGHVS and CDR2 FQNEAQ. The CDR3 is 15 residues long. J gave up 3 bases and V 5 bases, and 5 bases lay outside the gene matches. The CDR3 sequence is CASSNTGGHTGELFF. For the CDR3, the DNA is TGTGCCAGCAGCAACACAGGGGGGCACACCGGGGAGCTGTTTTTT.

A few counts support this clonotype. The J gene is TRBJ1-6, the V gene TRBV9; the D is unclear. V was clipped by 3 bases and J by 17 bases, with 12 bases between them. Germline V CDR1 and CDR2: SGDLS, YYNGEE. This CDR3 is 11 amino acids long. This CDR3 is CASSDLSSFHF. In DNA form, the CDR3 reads TGTGCCAGCAGCGATCTTAGCTCTTTCCACTTT. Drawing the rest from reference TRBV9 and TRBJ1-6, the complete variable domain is DSGVTQTPKHLITATGQRVTLRCSPRSGDLSVYWYQQSLDQGLQFLIQYYNGEERAKGNILERFSAQQFPDLHSELNLSSLELGDSALYFCASSDLSSFHFGNGTRLTVT.